The rows below give T cell receptor beta chains drawn from one sample of a study of cytomegalovirus exposure and HLA in healthy donors. Sequencing used immunoSEQ multiplex PCR; TCRdb keeps in-frame clones, though not all of them. The sample includes about 100,000 clones, 70% to 80% of them seen just once. The sample was PBMCs. These receptors were collected from a woman younger than 30 in good health and CMV-seropositive. Both conserved end residues are part of each CDR3. D genes are given only for firm matches. Expanded clones get a size class; other rows say once, few or many, or leave the size out.

abundance: -
v_gene: TRBV28
d_gene: -
j_gene: TRBJ2-7
CDR3aa: CASTGGYSYGQYF
CDR3nt: TGTGCCAGCACGGGCGGGTACTCCTACGGGCAGTACTTC

abundance: once
v_gene: TRBV4-3
d_gene: -
j_gene: TRBJ2-1
CDR3aa: CASSQEGRPYNEQFF
CDR3nt: TGCGCCAGCAGCCAAGAGGGGAGGCCCTACAATGAGCAGTTCTTC

abundance: -
v_gene: TRBV5-4
d_gene: -
j_gene: TRBJ2-7
CDR3aa: CASSLLGDSASEQYF
CDR3nt: TGTGCCAGCAGCTTGCTGGGGGACTCGGCGAGCGAGCAGTACTTC

abundance: -
v_gene: TRBV7-9
d_gene: -
j_gene: TRBJ1-5
CDR3aa: CASGRGGQPQHF
CDR3nt: TGTGCCAGCGGGAGGGGAGGGCAGCCCCAGCATTTT

abundance: -
v_gene: TRBV19
d_gene: TRBD2
j_gene: TRBJ2-1
CDR3aa: CASRELAGVGNEQFF
CDR3nt: TGTGCCAGTAGGGAACTAGCGGGAGTGGGGAATGAGCAGTTCTTC

abundance: -
v_gene: TRBV27
d_gene: TRBD2
j_gene: TRBJ2-7
CDR3aa: CASSLRAGVLNEQYF
CDR3nt: TGTGCCAGCAGTTTAAGAGCGGGAGTACTCAACGAGCAGTACTTC

abundance: -
v_gene: TRBV11-3
d_gene: -
j_gene: TRBJ2-7
CDR3aa: CASSLGPLGEQYF
CDR3nt: TGTGCCAGCAGCTTAGGTCCCCTCGGCGAGCAGTACTTC

abundance: once
v_gene: TRBV29-1
d_gene: TRBD2
j_gene: TRBJ2-1
CDR3aa: CSSRTSGDNEQFF
CDR3nt: TGCAGCTCTCGGACTAGCGGAGACAATGAGCAGTTCTTC

abundance: -
v_gene: TRBV5-6
d_gene: -
j_gene: TRBJ1-2
CDR3aa: CASRLAPAGANYGYTF
CDR3nt: TGTGCCAGCAGGCTAGCTCCGGCCGGAGCTAACTATGGCTACACCTTC

abundance: once
v_gene: TRBV5-6
d_gene: TRBD1
j_gene: TRBJ2-5
CDR3aa: CASSSYTGTGLIETQYF
CDR3nt: TGTGCCAGCAGCTCGTATACCGGGACAGGGTTAATAGAGACCCAGTACTTC

abundance: few
v_gene: TRBV6-5
d_gene: TRBD1
j_gene: TRBJ1-4
CDR3aa: CASSPDRGRKLFF
CDR3nt: TGTGCCAGCAGTCCTGACAGGGGAAGGAAACTGTTTTTT

abundance: -
v_gene: TRBV6-1
d_gene: -
j_gene: TRBJ1-4
CDR3aa: CASSLTSGDNEKLFF
CDR3nt: TGTGCCAGCAGCTTGACCTCCGGAGATAATGAAAAACTGTTTTTT

abundance: once
v_gene: TRBV5-4
d_gene: -
j_gene: TRBJ2-7
CDR3aa: CASSPRTATYEQYF
CDR3nt: TGTGCCAGCAGCCCTCGGACAGCAACTTACGAGCAGTACTTC

abundance: few
v_gene: TRBV30
d_gene: -
j_gene: TRBJ1-3
CDR3aa: CAWSYRELVSGNTIYF
CDR3nt: TGTGCCTGGAGTTACAGGGAATTGGTCTCTGGAAACACCATATATTTT

abundance: -
v_gene: TRBV29-1
d_gene: -
j_gene: TRBJ2-1
CDR3aa: CSVEDLNRYSYNEQFF
CDR3nt: TGCAGCGTTGAAGATCTTAACAGATACTCCTACAATGAGCAGTTCTTC

abundance: -
v_gene: TRBV5-4
d_gene: TRBD2
j_gene: TRBJ2-3
CDR3aa: CASNLAGGTDTQYF
CDR3nt: TGTGCCAGCAACCTAGCGGGTGGGACAGATACGCAGTATTTT

abundance: once
v_gene: TRBV30
d_gene: -
j_gene: TRBJ1-5
CDR3aa: CAGSLDRNQPQHF
CDR3nt: TGTGCCGGGAGTCTCGACAGAAATCAGCCCCAGCATTTT

abundance: -
v_gene: TRBV13
d_gene: TRBD1
j_gene: TRBJ2-1
CDR3aa: CASSLTGQGSYNEQFF
CDR3nt: TGTGCCAGCAGCCTAACAGGACAGGGCTCCTACAATGAGCAGTTCTTC

abundance: -
v_gene: TRBV7-2
d_gene: TRBD1
j_gene: TRBJ2-2
CDR3aa: CASSLGQGRTGELFF
CDR3nt: TGTGCCAGCAGCTTGGGACAGGGACGGACCGGGGAGCTGTTTTTT

abundance: -
v_gene: TRBV6-4
d_gene: -
j_gene: TRBJ2-1
CDR3aa: CASSDSPEAPGNEQFF
CDR3nt: TGTGCCAGCAGTGACTCCCCGGAGGCCCCTGGCAATGAGCAGTTCTTC

abundance: few
v_gene: TRBV29-1
d_gene: TRBD1
j_gene: TRBJ2-5
CDR3aa: CSVARTGQETQYF
CDR3nt: TGCAGCGTTGCGCGGACAGGTCAAGAGACCCAGTACTTC

abundance: -
v_gene: TRBV5-1
d_gene: -
j_gene: TRBJ2-7
CDR3aa: CARARLFYEQYF
CDR3nt: TGCGCCAGGGCCCGACTGTTCTACGAGCAGTACTTC

abundance: -
v_gene: TRBV27
d_gene: -
j_gene: TRBJ1-6
CDR3aa: CASLPGSSYNSPLHF
CDR3nt: TGTGCCAGCCTTCCGGGGAGCTCCTATAATTCACCCCTCCACTTT